This is a list of T cell receptor beta chains from one sample in a study of blood T cell repertoires in COVID-19. TCRdb keeps only in-frame clones here, not all; method: immunoSEQ multiplex PCR. The data contain some 270,000 clones, approximately 91% of them singletons. Sample: peripheral blood. These receptors were collected from a man in his fifties with acute or convalescent COVID-19. CDR3s include the opening cysteine and the closing phenylalanine or tryptophan. Fields, in order: clone size, J gene, D gene, V gene, CDR3 DNA, CDR3 protein. D genes are given only for firm matches. Clone size appears in some rows only: once, few, many, or a class for an expanded clone.

-	TRBJ1-5	-	TRBV3-1/TRBV3-2	TGTGCCAGCAGCCTACAGGCAAATCAGCCCCAGCATTTT	CASSLQANQPQHF
once	TRBJ2-3	-	TRBV11-2	TGTGCCAGCAGCTTAGCCCCTAGCCGAAGGGTAGATACGCAGTATTTT	CASSLAPSRRVDTQYF
-	TRBJ2-3	-	TRBV18	TGTGCCAGCTCACCCTACACAGATACGCAGTATTTT	CASSPYTDTQYF
once	TRBJ1-2	-	TRBV11-2	TGTGCCAGCAGCCCAGCAGGCTCCTATGGCTACACCTTC	CASSPAGSYGYTF
-	TRBJ1-6	TRBD1	TRBV28	TGTGCCAGCAGTTCGGGACAGAGGTCCTATAATTCACCCCTCCACTTT	CASSSGQRSYNSPLHF
many	TRBJ1-2	-	TRBV3-1/TRBV3-2	TGTGCCAGCAGCCAAGAACCGGGACAAAGCTATGGCTACACCTTC	CASSQEPGQSYGYTF
-	TRBJ1-4	TRBD1	TRBV30	TGTGCCTGGGAAACAGGGGGCCGTGAAAAACTGTTTTTT	CAWETGGREKLFF
-	TRBJ2-1	-	TRBV2	TGTGCCAGCAGTGGACAGGTCTCGGGTGAGCAGTTCTTC	CASSGQVSGEQFF
-	TRBJ2-5	TRBD2	TRBV6-5	TGTGCCAGCAGTAGGACTAGCAGCGAGACCCAGTACTTC	CASSRTSSETQYF
-	TRBJ1-2	-	TRBV12-3/TRBV12-4	TGTGCCAGCAGTTTAGAGACAGAATCTGGCTACACCTTC	CASSLETESGYTF
-	TRBJ1-3	-	TRBV18	TGTGCCAGCTCACCGAATCACGCGGTGTGGGACACCATATATTTT	CASSPNHAVWDTIYF
-	TRBJ2-2	-	TRBV14	TGTGCCAGCAGCTGGCAGGGTCTGAGCGGGGAGCTGTTTTTT	CASSWQGLSGELFF
once	TRBJ2-7	-	TRBV4-1	TGCGCCAGCAGCCAAGATCGAGACAGCTACGAGCAGTACTTC	CASSQDRDSYEQYF
-	TRBJ1-6	-	TRBV11-2	TGTGCCAGCAGCTTAGATATCCGTTCACCCCTCCACTTT	CASSLDIRSPLHF
-	TRBJ2-3	TRBD1	TRBV6-5	TGTGCCAGCAGTACAGGGGGCACAGATACGCAGTATTTT	CASSTGGTDTQYF
-	TRBJ1-1	-	TRBV30	TGTGCCTGGAGTGTACGGGAGAGATGGAACACTGAAGCTTTCTTT	CAWSVRERWNTEAFF
-	TRBJ2-5	-	TRBV6-6	TGTGCCAGCAGTAGGGGGGGACATTCAGAGACCCAGTACTTC	CASSRGGHSETQYF
-	TRBJ1-1	-	TRBV27	TGTGCCACCCGCCCCCAGGGAGGGAACACTGAAGCTTTCTTT	CATRPQGGNTEAFF
-	TRBJ1-4	TRBD1	TRBV7-2	TGTGCCAGCAGCCAGGGGCCCGGACAGGGTTATGAAAAACTGTTTTTT	CASSQGPGQGYEKLFF
-	TRBJ1-1	-	TRBV13	TGTGCCAGCAGCCTGCTGCCGGGCGGGACCACTGAAGCTTTCTTT	CASSLLPGGTTEAFF
-	TRBJ2-1	-	TRBV19	TGTGCCAGCCGCCCCCAGACATCACGGAATGAGCAGTTCTTC	CASRPQTSRNEQFF
-	TRBJ2-7	TRBD1	TRBV24-1	TGTGCCACCAGTGAGGGAGGGACAGGGTCTCGGGAGCAGTACTTC	CATSEGGTGSREQYF
-	TRBJ2-2	-	TRBV5-1	TGCGCCAGCAGCTCGACAGACGCGAACACCGGGGAGCTGTTTTTT	CASSSTDANTGELFF
-	TRBJ1-3	TRBD1	TRBV5-1	TGCGCCAGCGGACAGGGTATCGGTTCCGCTAACACCATATATTTT	CASGQGIGSANTIYF
-	TRBJ2-5	-	TRBV6-6	TGTGCCAGCAGTTTTTCCAGGGGACAAGAGACCCAGTACTTC	CASSFSRGQETQYF
-	TRBJ1-6	-	TRBV30	TGTGCCTGGAGTGTCCTCCAGGACCTCCACTTT	CAWSVLQDLHF
-	TRBJ2-1	TRBD2	TRBV7-2	TGTGCCAGCAGCATACTAGCGGGGGGGCCGGATGAGCAGTTCTTC	CASSILAGGPDEQFF
-	TRBJ2-7	TRBD2	TRBV5-4	TGTGCCAGCAGCTCCGGGACTAGCGGTCAGGAGCAGTACTTC	CASSSGTSGQEQYF
-	TRBJ1-6	TRBD1	TRBV30	TGTGCCTGGAGCCGACGCCCAGGGGGCTCTAATTCACCCCTCCACTTT	CAWSRRPGGSNSPLHF
-	TRBJ1-4	TRBD1	TRBV6-5	TGTGCCAGCAGTTTTACCAGGGGGCGCACGCCTGAAAAACTGTTTTTT	CASSFTRGRTPEKLFF
-	TRBJ2-5	-	TRBV5-5	TGTGCCAGCAGCTTGACAGATCAAGAGACCCAGTACTTC	CASSLTDQETQYF
-	TRBJ2-2	-	TRBV27	TGTGCCAGCAGCTTGACAGGAAGAGGCACCGGGGAGCTGTTTTTT	CASSLTGRGTGELFF
-	TRBJ1-5	-	TRBV18	TGTGCCAGCTCACGGGGGAGGGATCAGCCCCAGCATTTT	CASSRGRDQPQHF
few	TRBJ2-2	TRBD2	TRBV3-1/TRBV3-2	TGTGCCAGCAGCCTTGGGACTATAGCCACCGGGGAGCTGTTTTTT	CASSLGTIATGELFF
-	TRBJ2-7	-	TRBV3-1/TRBV3-2	TGTGCCAACAGCCAAGATTGGGGGCTGCCCTACGAGCAGTACTTC	CANSQDWGLPYEQYF
-	TRBJ1-2	-	TRBV15	TGTGCCACCAGCAGAGGACTTTTCGGGGACTATGGCTACACCTTC	CATSRGLFGDYGYTF
-	TRBJ1-2	TRBD1	TRBV15	TGTGCCACCAGCAGAGACCGGACAGGAGCCCTAGGCTATGGCTACACCTTC	CATSRDRTGALGYGYTF
-	TRBJ2-7	-	TRBV6-6	TGTGCCAGCAGTTACTCGAGATACGAGCAGTACTTC	CASSYSRYEQYF
-	TRBJ2-3	TRBD2	TRBV3-1/TRBV3-2	TGTGCCAGCAGCGATACTAGCGGGGGGGCAGATACGCAGTATTTT	CASSDTSGGADTQYF
many	TRBJ2-2	-	TRBV11-2	TGTGCCAGCAGCCCCCGAGGAGGCAGCTTCACCGGGGAGCTGTTTTTT	CASSPRGGSFTGELFF
-	TRBJ2-1	TRBD2	TRBV5-1	TGCGCCAGCAGCTTGGAGCGGGGGGGCGCTTTGCAGCAGTTCTTC	CASSLERGGALQQFF
-	TRBJ2-7	TRBD1	TRBV7-9	TGTGCCAGCAGCTCCCTGACAGGGGGAGAGCAGTACTTC	CASSSLTGGEQYF
-	TRBJ2-7	TRBD1	TRBV19	TGTGCCAGTTCCGGGACAGGGGTAGGAGAGCAGTACTTC	CASSGTGVGEQYF
-	TRBJ2-7	TRBD1	TRBV19	TGTGCCAGTAGTATACGGACAGGGGGTACCTACGAGCAGTACTTC	CASSIRTGGTYEQYF
-	TRBJ2-3	-	TRBV30	TGTGCCTGGGGGTTGGGCCTCCTCACAGATACGCAGTATTTT	CAWGLGLLTDTQYF